This entry features one T cell receptor (beta chain) sequence. This specimen comes from a study of blood T cell repertoires in COVID-19. Study summary: Samples taken during acute and convalescent COVID-19 were collected in the United States, Italy and Spain.

Some clones are missing from TCRdb's copy, which holds only in-frame ones; the method was immunoSEQ multiplex PCR. The sample holds under 150,000 clones, about 91% seen once. Germline V gives CDR1 SQVTM, CDR2 ANQGSEA. The length of the CDR3 is 14 residues. V was clipped by 8 bases and J by 0 bases, with 16 bases between them. Sequenced input: peripheral blood. The chain couples TRBV29-1 to TRBJ1-1; D is perhaps TRBD1 (6 bases). The receptor's source is a human donor in a cohort sampled during active COVID-19. The CDR3 protein is CSSWGGRVNTEAFF. The CDR3 DNA reads as TGCAGCTCTTGGGGGGGCAGGGTGAACACTGAAGCTTTCTTT.